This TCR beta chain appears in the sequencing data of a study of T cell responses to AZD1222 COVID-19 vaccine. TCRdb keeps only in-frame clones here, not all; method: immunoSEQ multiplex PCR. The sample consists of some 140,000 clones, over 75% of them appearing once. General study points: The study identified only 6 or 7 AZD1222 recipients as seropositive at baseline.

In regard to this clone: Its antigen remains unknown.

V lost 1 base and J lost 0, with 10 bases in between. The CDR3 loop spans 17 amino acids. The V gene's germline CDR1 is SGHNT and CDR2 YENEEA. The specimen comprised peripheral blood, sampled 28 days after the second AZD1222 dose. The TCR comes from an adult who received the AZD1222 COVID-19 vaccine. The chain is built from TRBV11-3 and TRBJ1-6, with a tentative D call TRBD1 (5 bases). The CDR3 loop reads CASSLGPGSSYNSPLHF. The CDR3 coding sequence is TGTGCCAGCAGCTTAGGGCCAGGGAGCTCCTATAATTCACCCCTCCACTTT.